This T cell receptor beta chain was captured by sequencing in a study of metastatic and nonmetastatic thyroid tumors. Study-level background: For malignant and benign thyroid patients, tumor or nodule tissue and blood were the sources whose repertoires were compared. Study-wide points: In blood and tumor, TCR beta diversity was reportedly significantly higher in malignant thyroid tumors than in benign nodules.

Turning to this clone: Its antigen is not known. Sequence at one end of the junction differs from germline and may be a read error.

This CDR3 is 12 amino acids long. Per germline, CDR1 SGHRS and CDR2 YFSETQ. Among the patients, none had received any treatment before thyroid surgery. Methods used by the authors: Differences in CDR3 between clinicopathological groups were drawn on to build a classifier intended to discriminate distant-metastatic papillary thyroid cancer patients. With MiXCR, TCRdb reprocessed the PCR reads. The authors' filters were not applied to this entry. Of 60,000 to 85,000 clones listed, around 19% are singletons. The chain couples TRBV5-1 to TRBJ1-2, with no clear D. The sequence was collected from a female donor with papillary thyroid cancer or a benign thyroid nodule (not recorded which). Some clones in this sample may be carry-over from other donors' samples. Sequenced material: blood. CDR3 loop: CASSLEQPPSIF. The CDR3 coding sequence is TGCGCCAGCAGCCTGGAACAGCCGCCGAGCATCTTC.